This T cell receptor beta chain originates from a study of T cell responses to AZD1222 COVID-19 vaccine. Overall study findings and caveats: Donor demographics were predominantly white British with a female majority; clonal diversity may be underestimated.

This clone has more than one count but fewer than ten. Its antigen is not known. At one end the junction does not follow the germline gene, possibly because of a read error. The germline gives CDR1 SSHAT, CDR2 FNYEAQ (reference sequence). The CDR3 contains 14 residues. Generated by immunoSEQ multiplex PCR, the TCRdb table keeps only in-frame clones and is missing some. The data contain 150,000 to 200,000 clones, approximately 90% of them singletons. Second-dose timings of about 4 or about 12 weeks were pooled. This TCR was sampled from an adult who received the AZD1222 COVID-19 vaccine. The material was peripheral blood, obtained 28 days after the second AZD1222 dose. J is TRBJ2-2 and V is TRBV7-7; D is unclear. The CDR3 bases are TGTGCTAGCAGCTTAGTCGGGAACACCGGGGAGCTGTTTTTT. This codes for CASSLVGNTGELFF.